This T cell receptor beta chain derives from a study of blood T cell repertoires in COVID-19. Study details: PBMCs, B-cell-depleted T cells, or T cells provided the cDNA or gDNA that made up the material.

This CDR3 comprises 14 residues. The germline CDR1 and CDR2 sequences are SGHTA and FQGTGA. V was pared by 1 base and J by 4 bases, with 10 bases between. This clone was picked up a small number of times. Other DNA variants within this sample encode the same CDR3. Clones were sequenced by immunoSEQ multiplex PCR, and TCRdb holds only the in-frame ones, with some missing. The sample comprises over 35,000 clones, 70% to 90% of which are singletons, and about 15% rests with the top ten. The source material was peripheral blood. This clonotype was obtained from a human donor in a cohort sampled during active COVID-19. The chain has TRBV7-3 and TRBJ2-5; D not certain. The CDR3 bases are TGTGCCAGCAGCTTAAGTGGTAGCAGAGAGACCCAGTACTTC. Encoded protein: CASSLSGSRETQYF. Complete variable domain (other parts from reference TRBV7-3 and TRBJ2-5): GAGVSQTPSNKVTEKGKYVELRCDPISGHTALYWYRQSLGQGPEFLIYFQGTGAADDSGLPNDRFFAVRPEGSVSTLKIQRTERGDSAVYLCASSLSGSRETQYFGPGTRLLVL.